The 30 T cell receptor beta chains below come from one sample, sequenced in a study of shared clonotypes between healthy human individuals (dated by TCRdb to 2020 to 2021). To prepare the library, the immunoSEQ multiplex PCR assay was applied. TCRdb retrieved this table from immuneACCESS and kept in-frame rearrangements only. Not all clones are present; in checked studies, unresolved V genes account for under half, and no reason is known for the remainder. Present in this sample are about 2.1 million clones, 80% to 95% of which were seen just once. 1.5% to 2% of the sample lies in the top ten. CD8 naive samples consisted of CD45RO-negative cells that were positively selected for CCR7, yielding a CD45RA+CCR7+ population without TemRA cells. Sequenced input: naive CD8+ T cells from PBMCs. Per the publication, the cell subset or site label means: CD45RA+CCR7+. The source is a young man in good health. Some clones in this sample may be carry-over from other donors' samples.

J is TRBJ1-5 and V is TRBV27; D remains ambiguous. V dropped 1 base and J dropped 0 bases, with 13 bases sitting between them. The germline V gene has CDR1 MNHEY and CDR2 SMNVEV (reference sequence). This CDR3 has 17 amino acids. The CDR3 protein is CASSLYGSPRSNQPQHF. The CDR3 nucleotides read TGTGCCAGCAGTTTATACGGGTCCCCACGTAGCAATCAGCCCCAGCATTTT.

The CDR3 nucleotides are TGTGCCAGCAGCCTCAGCGGGAGGGCCGGCGATGAGCAGTTCTTC. This encodes CASSLSGRAGDEQFF. The V call is TRBV9, the J call TRBJ2-1, with TRBD2 matching over 10 bases. Unmatched junction bases numbered 9, after V lost 4 bases and J lost 8 bases. In germline, CDR1 is SGDLS, CDR2 YYNGEE. The CDR3 contains 15 residues.

V gene TRBV29-1 combines with J gene TRBJ2-7, with a weak D call TRBD2 (5 bases). V lost 5 bases and J lost 0, with 20 bases in between. This CDR3 contains 16 residues. Germline lookup yields CDR1 SQVTM and CDR2 ANQGSEA. The CDR3, as DNA: TGCAGCGTTTTAGGACTCCTCGGTTTAAGCTCCTACGAGCAGTACTTC. It translates to CSVLGLLGLSSYEQYF.

The CDR3 nucleotides are TGTGCCAGCAGCACGACTAGCGGGAGTGAGACCCAGTACTTC. It yields the protein CASSTTSGSETQYF. The gene calls are TRBV2 and TRBJ2-5; 12 bases map to TRBD2. The J segment lost 5 bases and the V segment lost 6 bases, leaving 4 bases of the junction unmatched. Germline-derived CDR1 and CDR2 are SNHLY and FYNNEI. The CDR3 extends over 14 amino acids.

V and J are TRBV7-9 and TRBJ2-3, with TRBD1 matching over 9 bases. The CDR3 length is 16 residues. J lost 0 bases, V lost 4 bases, and 5 bases had no gene match. From germline, CDR1 is SEHNR and CDR2 FQNEAQ (reference sequence). The chain's CDR3 is CASSSPGTGSTDTQYF. CDR3 DNA sequence: TGTGCCAGCAGCTCCCCTGGGACAGGGAGCACAGATACGCAGTATTTT.

The chain uses TRBV7-8 and TRBJ2-2; 10 bases agree with TRBD1. The CDR3 covers 16 residues. After removal of 3 bases from V and 13 bases from J, the junction contained 14 bases not matched to a gene. Per germline, CDR1 SGHVS and CDR2 FQNEAQ. CDR3 in amino acids: CASSFQSGTGAEGLFF. Written as DNA, the CDR3 is TGTGCCAGCAGCTTCCAATCCGGGACAGGGGCCGAAGGGCTGTTTTTT.

This chain connects TRBV6-6 to TRBJ2-1; TRBD2 matches 13 bases. After removal of 4 bases from V and 8 bases from J, the junction contained 2 bases not matched to a gene. This CDR3 contains 14 residues. CDR1 is MNHNY, CDR2 SVGAGI, per germline (reference sequence). The CDR3 protein is CASSWTSGSYEQFF. CDR3 sequence (DNA): TGTGCCAGCAGTTGGACTAGCGGGAGCTATGAGCAGTTCTTC.

As DNA, the CDR3 is TGTGCCAGCAGCCAAGATGGTAGCGGGAGATCCAACACCGGGGAGCTGTTTTTT. Its protein is CASSQDGSGRSNTGELFF. The genes are TRBV14 and TRBJ2-2, with 9 bases lining up with TRBD2. CDR1 and CDR2 (germline): SGHDN, FVKESK. V shed 0 bases, J shed 2 bases, and the junction held 7 bases outside the gene matches. The CDR3 has 18 residues.

Here the CDR3 DNA reads TGTGCCAGCAGCGGTCTAGCGGGGAGAGAAGAGACCCAGTACTTC. The encoded protein is CASSGLAGREETQYF. V is TRBV5-6 and J is TRBJ2-5, with TRBD2 identical over 9 bases. Germline CDR1 reads SGHDT; CDR2 reads YYEEEE. CDR3 size: 15 residues. The junction had 7 bases not matched to a gene; V was cut back by 4 bases and J by 3 bases.

J is TRBJ2-7 and V is TRBV27, with 9 nucleotides matching TRBD2. J lost 5 bases, V lost 2 bases, and 10 bases had no gene match. The CDR3 length is 16 residues. Germline values: CDR1 MNHEY, CDR2 SMNVEV (reference sequence). DNA for the CDR3: TGTGCCAGCAGTTTAAGGCCTAGCGGGAACAATAACGAGCAGTACTTC. Protein sequence: CASSLRPSGNNNEQYF.

The CDR3 spells CSVRTSYEQYF. The CDR3 region has the DNA TGCAGCGTTCGTACATCCTACGAGCAGTACTTC. The gene calls are TRBV29-1 and TRBJ2-7; D not certain. Germline loops: CDR1 SQVTM, CDR2 ANQGSEA. This CDR3 comprises 11 residues. Between the trimmed V and J ends, which lost 5 bases and 1 base, there was a span of 6 bases.

This clone was seen more than once but under ten times. The V call is TRBV30, the J call TRBJ1-1, with D possibly being TRBD1 (6 bases). CDR1 and CDR2 (germline): GTSNPN, SVGIG (reference sequence). The CDR3 runs 15 residues. The V gene lost 5 bases and the J gene lost 5 bases, with 21 bases spanning the gap. Here the CDR3 DNA reads TGTGCCTGGGATTTCGGAGGGGGTACGAATACTGAAGCTTTCTTT. Amino acids: CAWDFGGGTNTEAFF.

V and J are TRBV18 and TRBJ2-5, with a weak D call TRBD2 (5 bases). There are 18 residues in the CDR3. Trimming shortened V by 0 bases and J by 5 bases, and 22 bases separated the two germline ends. Germline CDR1 reads KGHSH; CDR2 reads LQKENI. CDR3 coding DNA: TGTGCCAGCTCACCACCGTCATATCGAGATTCATGGGAGGAGACCCAGTACTTC. Its protein product is CASSPPSYRDSWEETQYF. Variable domain in full (rest from reference TRBV18 and TRBJ2-5): NAGVMQNPRHLVRRRGQEARLRCSPMKGHSHVYWYRQLPEEGLKFMVYLQKENIIDESGMPKERFSAEFPKEGPSILRIQQVVRGDSAAYFCASSPPSYRDSWEETQYFGPGTRLLVL.

The genes are TRBV7-9 and TRBJ1-2; D is perhaps TRBD1 (5 bases). V lost 4 bases, J lost 1 base, and 10 bases lay in between. The CDR3 extends over 14 amino acids. Per germline, CDR1 SEHNR and CDR2 FQNEAQ (reference sequence). The DNA for the CDR3 is TGTGCCAGCAGCTCCAGGACACTTAACTATGGCTACACCTTC. Protein sequence: CASSSRTLNYGYTF.

V usage is TRBV6-5 and J usage is TRBJ1-5; 8 positions agree with TRBD1. The V gene's germline CDR1 is MNHEY and CDR2 SVGAGI. This CDR3 spans 14 amino acids. With 6 bases clipped from V and 2 bases from J, the junction kept 3 bases outside the gene matches. CDR3 nucleotides: TGTGCCAGCAGCCTGACAGGGGGCAATCAGCCCCAGCATTTT. Its translation: CASSLTGGNQPQHF.

The chain uses TRBV28 and TRBJ2-5; maybe TRBD1 (6 bases). The V gene lost 5 bases and the J gene lost 1 base, with 11 bases spanning the gap. This CDR3 comprises 14 residues. Germline-derived CDR1 and CDR2 are MDHEN and SYDVKM. The CDR3 reads CASSNRDTQETQYF. CDR3 nucleotides: TGTGCCAGCAGTAACCGGGACACCCAAGAGACCCAGTACTTC.

The rearrangement uses TRBV30 and TRBJ2-5, with D uncertain. Between the trimmed V and J ends, which lost 8 bases and 4 bases, there was a span of 14 bases. The CDR3 runs 12 residues. CDR1 and CDR2 from the germline V gene are GTSNPN and SVGIG (reference sequence). CDR3 coding DNA: TGTGCCGGATGGGATTTGGGAGAGACCCAGTACTTC. It specifies CAGWDLGETQYF. Full variable domain (remainder filled in from reference TRBV30 and TRBJ2-5): SQTIHQWPATLVQPVGSPLSLECTVEGTSNPNLYWYRQAAGRGLQLLFYSVGIGQISSEVPQNLSASRPQDRQFILSSKKLLLSDSGFYLCAGWDLGETQYFGPGTRLLVL.

Points on this clone: The same CDR3 also results from other DNA sequences found in this sample. V and J are TRBV9 and TRBJ1-4; no firm D call. This CDR3 has 14 residues. Germline CDR1 reads SGDLS; CDR2 reads YYNGEE. V was pared by 3 bases and J by 0 bases, with 6 bases between. The CDR3 coding sequence is TGTGCCAGCAGCGGAGACGCAACTAATGAAAAACTGTTTTTT. Protein: CASSGDATNEKLFF. The full variable domain, in which reference TRBV9 and TRBJ1-4 provide the parts outside the CDR3, is DSGVTQTPKHLITATGQRVTLRCSPRSGDLSVYWYQQSLDQGLQFLIQYYNGEERAKGNILERFSAQQFPDLHSELNLSSLELGDSALYFCASSGDATNEKLFFGSGTQLSVL.

The chain recombines TRBV28 with TRBJ2-1; D is unclear. Germline CDR1 MDHEN, CDR2 SYDVKM. V gave up 5 bases and J gave up 5 bases, with 13 bases separating them. The CDR3 totals 14 residues. CDR3 in DNA: TGTGCCAGCAGTCCCTTGGCGGTAAACAATGAGCAGTTCTTC. Its translation is CASSPLAVNNEQFF.

The chain couples TRBV27 to TRBJ1-4; D gene uncertain. Germline-derived CDR1 and CDR2 are MNHEY and SMNVEV (reference sequence). V gave up 5 bases and J gave up 7 bases, with 14 bases separating them. The CDR3 runs to 14 residues. CDR3 bases: TGTGCCAGCAGTCCCACCCAGAGTGGTGAAAAACTGTTTTTT. This sequence encodes CASSPTQSGEKLFF.

This clone showed up just once. V is TRBV29-1 and J is TRBJ1-1, with 8 bases identical to TRBD1. With V trimmed by 7 bases and J by 1 base, 5 bases remained unmatched. CDR3 length: 13 residues. Germline CDR1 and CDR2: SQVTM and ANQGSEA. The CDR3 here is CSALTGGNTEAFF. CDR3 DNA: TGCAGCGCCCTAACAGGGGGGAACACTGAAGCTTTCTTT.

V is TRBV27 and J is TRBJ2-4; tentatively, D is TRBD2 (5 bases). Trimming removed 5 bases from V and 1 base from J, with 15 bases in between. CDR1 is MNHEY, CDR2 SMNVEV, per germline (reference sequence). The CDR3 spans 16 residues. The CDR3 nucleotides are TGTGCCAGCAGTCTCGCCCGTGGGGAGGCCAAAAACATTCAGTACTTC. Translating it yields CASSLARGEAKNIQYF.

The J gene is TRBJ2-7, the V gene TRBV27; 8 positions match TRBD1. V was clipped by 4 bases and J by 4 bases; unmatched bases: 9. Germline V lookup: CDR1 MNHEY, CDR2 SMNVEV (reference sequence). This CDR3 has 15 residues. DNA of the CDR3: TGTGCCAGCAGTTCAATCGGACAGGGACGATACGAGCAGTACTTC. Amino acids: CASSSIGQGRYEQYF.

This chain joins TRBV5-6 and TRBJ1-1; TRBD1 matches 7 bases. The CDR3 loop spans 14 amino acids. Germline loops: CDR1 SGHDT, CDR2 YYEEEE. The J segment lost 0 bases and the V segment lost 6 bases, leaving 5 bases of the junction unmatched. The chain's CDR3 is CASTWGTVNTEAFF. Here the CDR3 DNA reads TGTGCCAGCACCTGGGGGACAGTGAACACTGAAGCTTTCTTT.

This clone was detected only once. The CDR3 region is CASNHLPGQGANEQYF. In nucleotides, the CDR3 is TGTGCCAGCAACCACTTACCGGGACAGGGGGCGAACGAGCAGTACTTC. The chain joins TRBV27 to TRBJ2-7; the match to TRBD1 covers 12 bases. V dropped 7 bases and J dropped 5; count of bases not matched to a gene: 12. The germline CDR1 and CDR2 sequences are MNHEY and SMNVEV (reference sequence). This CDR3 is 16 amino acids long.

The genes are TRBV13 and TRBJ2-1, with 8 bases identical to TRBD2. The V gene end was trimmed by 5 bases and the J gene end by 7 bases; junction bases not matched to a gene: 16. The CDR3 contains 17 residues. CDR1 and CDR2 (germline): PRHDT, FYEKMQ (reference sequence). CDR3 region: CASSPRGLGGSLNEQFF. The CDR3 DNA is TGTGCCAGCAGCCCGCGGGGACTAGGCGGGAGCTTAAATGAGCAGTTCTTC.

The chain employs TRBV11-2 and TRBJ2-3; TRBD2 agrees at 8 bases. Germline V gives CDR1 SGHAT, CDR2 FQNNGV. The CDR3 loop spans 16 amino acids. The V segment lost 0 bases and the J segment 8 bases; nucleotides outside the gene matches: 10. CDR3 in DNA: TGTGCCAGCAGCTTAGAATCGGGACTAGGAGGTGCTACGCAGTATTTT. It translates to CASSLESGLGGATQYF.

A note on this clone: Other DNA sequences in the sample encode the same CDR3. The rearrangement uses TRBV9 and TRBJ2-1, with 9 bases fitting TRBD1. The germline CDR1 and CDR2 sequences are SGDLS and YYNGEE. The junction had 4 bases not matched to a gene; V was cut back by 3 bases and J by 6 bases. The length of the CDR3 is 14 residues. The CDR3, as DNA: TGTGCCAGCAGCGGCCGGGACAGGGTCAATGAGCAGTTCTTC. This sequence encodes CASSGRDRVNEQFF.

The chain recombines TRBV7-4 with TRBJ2-7, with 7 bases identical to TRBD2. The CDR3 is 16 residues long. Germline values: CDR1 SGHVT, CDR2 SQSDAQ. Losses at the gene ends were 4 bases for V and 7 bases for J; bases not matched to a gene: 16. As DNA, the CDR3 is TGTGCCAGCAGCTCGGTGGGCGGGAGCATCGGTTGTGAGCAGTACTTC. This gives the protein CASSSVGGSIGCEQYF.

This chain links TRBV27 with TRBJ2-7; D may be TRBD2 (5 bases). Germline V lookup: CDR1 MNHEY, CDR2 SMNVEV (reference sequence). This CDR3 has 14 amino acids. Trimming pared 6 bases from V and 5 bases from J, leaving 17 bases between. The CDR3 loop reads CASSSTSFINEQYF. The DNA of the CDR3 is TGTGCCAGCAGCTCAACTAGTTTTATCAACGAGCAGTACTTC.